This T cell receptor (beta chain) was sequenced for a study of OX40 agonist ivuxolimab in advanced cancers. Turning to the overall study: The costimulatory receptor OX40 (CD134) was targeted by ivuxolimab, a fully human IgG2 agonistic monoclonal antibody. Intravenous ivuxolimab was administered to patients every 2 weeks at six dose levels: 0.01, 0.1, 0.3, 1.5, 3 and 10 mg/kg. Of the 50 to 55 patients in dose escalation, around 20 had hepatocellular carcinoma, about 15 had melanoma, 9 had renal cell carcinoma and 9 had head and neck cancer. In the dose-escalation cohort, roughly four fifths of patients were male, and the mean age was approximately 60 years, with a range of roughly 23 to 85. Patients were allowed to have had prior anti-PD-1, anti-PD-L1 or anti-CTLA-4 therapy, and approximately 37% of the dose-escalation patients had been treated with checkpoint inhibitors. Partial responses were achieved by three dose-escalation patients, of whom one had hepatocellular carcinoma and two had cutaneous melanoma. The purpose of peripheral TCRbeta sequencing was to test whether ivuxolimab changed TCR sequence diversity and led to clonal T-cell expansion. The paper describes the monotherapy dose-escalation part (N of about 52 patients) of the phase I trial of ivuxolimab.

V drops 0 bases and J drops 4 bases, leaving 7 bases in between. From the cysteine through the phenylalanine, the CDR3 covers 13 amino acids. Only CDR3 DNA remains: 39 bases, in frame from the first base. From a lookup of the germline V gene, CDR1 and CDR2 are MGHRA and YSYEKL. Genomic DNA was isolated from the sorted cells so that the TCRbeta CDR3 region could be sequenced. The immunoSEQ Assay was used for sequencing of TCRbeta CDR3 regions. TCRdb took this table from immuneACCESS and kept in-frame rearrangements with V and J called. Such tables lack part of the clones; where checked against another copy, unresolved V genes explain under half of the gap, and the rest is unexplained. Recorded for this sample are about 20,000 clones; 85% to 90% of them occurred a single time. The ten most abundant clones make up 29% of the sample. What the authors observed across the whole study: The antigen specificity of the clonally expanded peripheral T cells was not determined. At doses from 0.1 to 3.0 mg/kg, clonal expansion was seen in both CD4+ and CD8+ blood T cells between baseline and week 6. On average, CD8+ T cells showed more expanded clones than CD4+ T cells after ivuxolimab. In the 0.1-3.0 mg/kg groups, partial responders had among the lowest normalized peripheral clonal expansion, particularly in CD8+ T cells. Low levels of normalized T-cell clonal expansion were also shown by some nonresponding patients.

With regard to this clone: There is no known antigen for this receptor. No clone much larger than this one lies a single base away; base qualities are absent.

Patients with autoimmune disease history or receiving systemic immunosuppression were excluded from the trial. In every dose cohort, peripheral blood was drawn for TCR sequencing at baseline, cycle 4 day 1, and cycle 7 day 1. The samples were drawn from a first-in-human, open-label, multicenter phase I dose-escalation trial of ivuxolimab. Adults with locally advanced or metastatic head and neck squamous cell, hepatocellular, melanoma or renal cell carcinoma were enrolled in the trial. Before TCR sequencing, CD4+ T cells and CD8+ T cells were sorted from peripheral blood as separate populations. This sequence uses TRBV4-1 and TRBJ2-7, with a tentative D gene TRBD1 over 6 matching bases. This TCR was recovered from an adult with an advanced solid tumor such as melanoma, head and neck, liver or kidney cancer. The sequencing here drew on CD4+ or CD8+ T cells sorted from blood, taken in a trial of the OX40 agonist ivuxolimab. The sequenced DNA is TGCGCCAGCAGCCAAGAGGGGGCATACGAGCAGTACTTC. It translates as CASSQEGAYEQYF.